This TCR beta chain stems from a study of persistence of HIV-infected CD4 T cells. The libraries were made with immunoSEQ version 4 in survey mode. TCRdb's table, derived via immunoSEQ multiplex PCR, lists solely in-frame clones and lacks some. The sample carries 10,000 to 15,000 clones, roughly 70% recorded once. Stimulation used about 10 ug/mL lysate from CMV-infected fibroblasts. CD4+ T cells upregulating both CD40 ligand and CD69 were sorted as responding cells. As concerns this clone: Its antigen is undetermined.

Unmatched junction bases numbered 5, after V lost 3 bases and J lost 6 bases. Germline V lookup: CDR1 SEHNR, CDR2 FQNEAQ (reference sequence). This CDR3 is 15 amino acids long. V gene TRBV7-9 combines with J gene TRBJ1-4; 9 nucleotides align to TRBD1. The sequencing used CD4+ T cells sorted from PBMCs after roughly 20-hour stimulation, collected from a patient who received antiretroviral therapy. This receptor was obtained from an adult man with HIV who was CMV-seropositive. CDR3 DNA: TGTGCCAGCAGCTTCGAACAGGGGGCGCATGAAAAACTGTTTTTT. Translated: CASSFEQGAHEKLFF.